Sequencing of this T cell receptor beta chain was carried out in a study of blood T cell repertoires in COVID-19. Study summary: Material from acute and convalescent COVID-19 was sourced from the United States, Italy and Spain. PBMCs, B-cell-depleted T cells, or T cells provided the cDNA or gDNA that made up the material.

Per the original data handling: Researchers report that nucleated cell counts were estimated from reference gene primer amplification. Method: immunoSEQ multiplex PCR; TCRdb's copy keeps in-frame clones and lacks some. D and trimming were read from the DNA, whereas the V and J calls and clone size are those reported in that table. The sample has 150,000 to 200,000 clones; 88% are singletons. V shed 5 bases and J shed 3 bases, with 8 bases lying between them. CDR1 is KGHSH and CDR2 is LQKENI in the germline V gene. The CDR3 consists of 13 residues. The origin of this receptor is a middle-aged man who had recovered from COVID-19. The V gene is TRBV18, the J gene TRBJ1-5; D is ambiguous. The material sequenced was peripheral blood. Here the CDR3 reads CASSTELNQPQHF. The CDR3 nucleotides read TGTGCCAGCTCAACGGAGCTCAATCAGCCCCAGCATTTT. Together with reference TRBV18 and TRBJ1-5, the CDR3 gives the full variable domain: NAGVMQNPRHLVRRRGQEARLRCSPMKGHSHVYWYRQLPEEGLKFMVYLQKENIIDESGMPKERFSAEFPKEGPSILRIQQVVRGDSAAYFCASSTELNQPQHFGDGTRLSIL.